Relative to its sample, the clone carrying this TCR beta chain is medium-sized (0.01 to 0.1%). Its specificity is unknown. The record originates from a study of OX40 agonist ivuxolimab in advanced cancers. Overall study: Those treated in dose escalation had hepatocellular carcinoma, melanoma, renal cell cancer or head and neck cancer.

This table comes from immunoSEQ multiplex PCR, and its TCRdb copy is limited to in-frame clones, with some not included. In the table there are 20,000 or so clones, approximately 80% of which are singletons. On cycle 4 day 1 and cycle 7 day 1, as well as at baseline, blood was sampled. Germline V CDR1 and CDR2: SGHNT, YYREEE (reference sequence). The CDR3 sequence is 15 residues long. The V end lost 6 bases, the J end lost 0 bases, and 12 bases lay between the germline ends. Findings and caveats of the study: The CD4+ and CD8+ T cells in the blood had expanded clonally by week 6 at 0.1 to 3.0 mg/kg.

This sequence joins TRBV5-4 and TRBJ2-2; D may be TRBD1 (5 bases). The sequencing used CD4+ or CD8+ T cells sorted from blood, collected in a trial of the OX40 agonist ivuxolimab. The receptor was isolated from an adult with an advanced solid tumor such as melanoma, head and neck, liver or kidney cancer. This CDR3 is CASTPAGSNTGELFF. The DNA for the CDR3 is TGTGCCAGCACCCCGGCAGGGTCGAACACCGGGGAGCTGTTTTTT.